One and the same sample provided the 18 T cell receptor beta chains below, sequenced in a study of CD8+CD57+ T cells in acquired aplastic anemia. The template used for profiling TCR beta VDJ and CDR3 was genomic DNA. TCRdb re-called the reads with MiXCR, one entry per CDR3 protein. The sample consists of about 120,000 distinct CDR3 sequences, under 65% of them appearing once. Only patients with CD8+CD57+ cell expansion on flow cytometry were chosen for sequencing. The sample taken for sequencing was sorted CD4+, CD8+, or CD8+CD57+ T cells (not recorded which) from PBMCs. The receptors were sampled from a human donor with aplastic anemia.

This clonotype was counted a few times. The chain carries TRBV7-9 and TRBJ2-5; 9 bases line up with TRBD1. J gave up 5 bases and V 3 bases, and 7 bases lay outside the gene matches. CDR3 length: 15 residues. Germline CDR1 and CDR2: SEHNR and FQNEAQ (reference sequence). Here the CDR3 reads CASSFPGQGTETQYF. In nucleotides, the CDR3 is TGTGCCAGCAGCTTCCCCGGACAGGGGACGGAGACCCAGTACTTC.

This clonotype occurred many times. CDR3 region: CATSSSGNYEQYF. The DNA of the CDR3 is TGTGCCACCAGTTCTAGCGGGAACTACGAGCAGTACTTC. V is TRBV24-1 and J is TRBJ2-7, with TRBD2 matching 9 bases. The CDR3 covers 13 residues. The germline gives CDR1 KGHDR, CDR2 SFDVKD. Trimming cost V 6 bases and J 3 bases; bases outside gene matches: 2.

This clonotype was found a few times. The chain uses TRBV5-1 and TRBJ2-3; TRBD2 might be the D (5 bases). The CDR3 has 16 residues. With 4 bases removed from V and 1 base from J, the gap between germline ends came to 16 bases. CDR1 is SGHRS and CDR2 is YFSETQ in the germline V gene. CDR3 protein: CASSLRTRVGTDTQYF. For the CDR3, the DNA is TGCGCCAGCAGCCTCCGAACTAGGGTAGGCACAGATACGCAGTATTTT. Together with reference TRBV5-1 and TRBJ2-3, the CDR3 gives the full variable domain: KAGVTQTPRYLIKTRGQQVTLSCSPISGHRSVSWYQQTPGQGLQFLFEYFSETQRNKGNFPGRFSGRQFSNSRSEMNVSTLELGDSALYLCASSLRTRVGTDTQYFGPGTRLTVL.

The gene calls are TRBV20-1 and TRBJ2-7; 8 bases agree with TRBD2. Per the germline V gene, CDR1 is DFQATT and CDR2 is SNEGSKA (reference sequence). The trim removed 0 bases at V and 5 bases at J, leaving 6 bases unmatched. The CDR3 is made up of 14 amino acids. CDR3 residues: CSAREEAGADEQYF. The CDR3, as DNA: TGCAGTGCTAGAGAGGAAGCGGGGGCCGACGAGCAGTACTTC.

This clonotype has a count of ten or more. The genes are TRBV7-2 and TRBJ2-2; 8 positions agree with TRBD2. The CDR3 consists of 15 residues. Trimming took 10 bases from V and 2 from J; bases not matched to a gene: 9. Per germline, CDR1 SGHTA and CDR2 FQGNSA. CDR3 coding DNA: TGTGCCATCCTTGGCGGGGGGACCAACACCGGGGAGCTGTTTTTT. It yields the protein CAILGGGTNTGELFF.

This clonotype was counted only a few times. This chain joins TRBV7-2 and TRBJ1-1; D perhaps matches TRBD1 (5 bases). The CDR3 contains 13 residues. The germline V and J ends were trimmed by 2 bases and 5 bases, with 9 bases remaining between them. Germline lookup yields CDR1 SGHTA and CDR2 FQGNSA. The CDR3 sequence: CASSLQGETEAFF. CDR3 nucleotide sequence: TGTGCCAGCAGCTTACAGGGAGAGACTGAAGCTTTCTTT.

This clonotype was counted ten times or more. The V and J genes are TRBV30 and TRBJ2-7; 9 nucleotides agree with TRBD1. The junction had 4 bases not matched to a gene; V was cut back by 3 bases and J by 4 bases. Germline values: CDR1 GTSNPN, CDR2 SVGIG (reference sequence). This CDR3 spans 13 amino acids. CDR3 in DNA: TGTGCCTGGAGACAACAGGGGGCTTACGAGCAGTACTTC. Protein product: CAWRQQGAYEQYF.

This clonotype was picked up a small number of times. This sequence joins TRBV12-3 or TRBV12-4 and TRBJ1-6; D is possibly TRBD1 (6 bases). V was trimmed by 4 bases and J by 10 bases, leaving 14 bases between them. This CDR3 region has 14 residues. This chain's CDR3 is CASSSGRGSSPLHF. DNA for the CDR3: TGTGCCAGCAGTTCCGGAAGGGGGAGCTCACCCCTCCACTTT.

The J gene is TRBJ1-1, the V gene TRBV29-1; no definite D call. Germline V gene sequence: CDR1 SQVTM, CDR2 ANQGSEA. The V end lost 0 bases, the J end lost 5 bases, and 7 bases lay between the germline ends. CDR3 length equals 12 residues. CDR3 in amino acids: CSVEEGRTEAFF. The CDR3 DNA reads as TGCAGCGTTGAAGAGGGGAGGACTGAAGCTTTCTTT. The complete variable domain, with remaining parts taken from reference TRBV29-1 and TRBJ1-1, reads SAVISQKPSRDICQRGTSLTIQCQVDSQVTMMFWYRQQPGQSLTLIATANQGSEATYESGFVIDKFPISRPNLTFSTLTVSNMSPEDSSIYLCSVEEGRTEAFFGQGTRLTVV.

This clonotype was detected only once. The chain joins TRBV27 to TRBJ1-1; 8 bases match TRBD1. CDR3 size: 12 residues. In germline, CDR1 is MNHEY, CDR2 SMNVEV (reference sequence). V lost 8 bases and J lost 10; bases outside the gene matches: 9. The CDR3 bases are TGTGCCAGCTCCCCCACCAGGGGGCGAGCTTTCTTT. This gives the protein CASSPTRGRAFF.

The rearrangement joins TRBV15 to TRBJ2-7; D remains ambiguous. Germline CDR1 and CDR2: LNHNV and YYDKDF (reference sequence). The CDR3 totals 12 residues. V was trimmed by 2 bases and J by 6 bases, leaving 8 bases between them. The CDR3 reads CATSRSRSEQYF. The CDR3 coding sequence is TGTGCCACCAGCAGATCCAGGAGCGAGCAGTACTTC.

V and J are TRBV7-9 and TRBJ2-5; D not certain. This CDR3 spans 13 amino acids. Trimming removed 1 base at V and 4 bases at J, with 7 bases between. Germline lookup yields CDR1 SEHNR and CDR2 FQNEAQ (reference sequence). The chain's CDR3 is CASSLGAAETQYF. The CDR3 nucleotides read TGTGCCAGCAGCTTAGGTGCGGCAGAGACCCAGTACTTC.

V and J are TRBV9 and TRBJ1-4, with TRBD1 as a possible D gene (5 bases). This CDR3 spans 17 amino acids. V dropped 4 bases and J dropped 6 bases, with 22 bases sitting between them. CDR1 and CDR2 from the germline V gene are SGDLS and YYNGEE. This chain's CDR3 is CASSLRLAGGRDEKLFF. The DNA of the CDR3 is TGTGCCAGCAGCTTACGACTAGCGGGGGGAAGGGATGAAAAACTGTTTTTT.

This chain connects TRBV19 to TRBJ1-5; 7 positions match TRBD1. Germline V gene lookup returns CDR1 LNHDA and CDR2 SQIVND (reference sequence). The CDR3 spans 13 residues. The junction had 5 bases not matched to a gene; V was cut back by 6 bases and J by 6 bases. The DNA of the CDR3 is TGTGCCAGTAGGAGACAGGGACTTCAGCCCCAGCATTTT. Its translation: CASRRQGLQPQHF.

The chain combines TRBV20-1 with TRBJ1-2, with D uncertain. Germline V gene sequence: CDR1 DFQATT, CDR2 SNEGSKA (reference sequence). V was cut by 4 bases and J by 5 bases, with 14 bases left in between. The CDR3 covers 13 residues. The CDR3 sequence is CSATTPQGYGYTF. Here the CDR3 DNA reads TGCAGTGCTACGACACCTCAAGGATATGGCTACACCTTC.

This chain joins TRBV7-9 and TRBJ2-7; D possibly corresponds to TRBD2 (5 bases). V lost 5 bases to trimming and J lost 1 base, with 15 bases between them. Germline loops: CDR1 SEHNR, CDR2 FQNEAQ (reference sequence). The CDR3 is 15 amino acids. CDR3 amino acids: CASSRLGDRSYEQYF. The DNA for the CDR3 is TGTGCCAGCAGCCGTCTGGGAGATCGGTCCTACGAGCAGTACTTC.

This chain links TRBV12-3 or TRBV12-4 with TRBJ2-3; possible D gene TRBD2, 6 bases. Trimming left V 10 bases short and J 3 bases short, with 14 bases between. This CDR3 is built from 13 residues. The CDR3 nucleotides read TGTGCCACTTCCGGGGGATCGACAGATACGCAGTATTTT. It is translated as CATSGGSTDTQYF.

The chain carries TRBV6-5 and TRBJ2-1, with 10 bases that match TRBD2. The J segment lost 6 bases and the V segment lost 0 bases, leaving 20 bases of the junction unmatched. The V gene's germline CDR1 is MNHEY and CDR2 SVGAGI. The CDR3 sequence is 21 residues long. CDR3 DNA sequence: TGTGCCAGCAGTTACTCGAGGGAGGGGTATATTGAGCGGGAGGGCCGCAATGAGCAGTTCTTC. This gives the protein CASSYSREGYIEREGRNEQFF.